This T cell receptor beta chain was documented in a study of CD8+CD57+ T cells in acquired aplastic anemia. Study background: Roughly 3 ug was the average amount of DNA from sorted CD4+ and CD8+ cells.

The CDR3 runs to 11 residues. After removal of 5 bases from V and 12 bases from J, the junction contained 3 bases not matched to a gene. Germline V lookup: CDR1 MNHNY, CDR2 SVGAGI (reference sequence). The study's findings and limits: Both patients and controls carried the same twenty-nine CD8+ CDR3 sequences.

TCR beta VDJ and CDR3 were profiled, and genomic DNA was the template. TCRdb independently ran MiXCR on the reads; one entry per CDR3 protein. This table has approximately 470,000 distinct CDR3 sequences, around 30% appearing once. As to this clonotype: Its specificity is unknown.

It was patients with CD8+CD57+ cell expansion by flow cytometry who were chosen for sequencing. Acquired aplastic anemia of severe grade affected all patients. Patients had received no therapy at the time of blood sampling. Sample: sorted CD4+, CD8+, or CD8+CD57+ T cells (not recorded which) from PBMCs. This TCR was recovered from a human donor with aplastic anemia. The chain links TRBV6-6 to TRBJ1-1; 10 bases align to TRBD1. CDR3 in DNA: TGTGCCAGCAGTCCTGACAGGGGGCCTTTCTTT. Translating gives CASSPDRGPFF.